This T cell receptor (beta chain) was profiled in a study of T cell responses to AZD1222 COVID-19 vaccine. Whole-study results and caveats: The repertoires were collected only after the peak T cell response. The study reported that nearly half of spike-specific TCRs target unmutated variant regions.

J lost 2 bases, V lost 8 bases, and 7 bases had no gene match. Germline V CDR1 and CDR2: MNHEY, SMNVEV (reference sequence). The CDR3 contains 15 residues. This table comes from immunoSEQ multiplex PCR, and its TCRdb copy is limited to in-frame clones, with some not included. The sample yields some 120,000 clones, roughly 87% seen once. With regard to this clone: The antigen is unknown.

The rearrangement joins TRBV27 to TRBJ2-7, with 12 bases identical to TRBD2. The clonotype was recovered from an adult who received the AZD1222 COVID-19 vaccine. Source: peripheral blood, taken 28 days after the second AZD1222 dose. The CDR3, as DNA: TGTGCCAGCCGGCCCGGACTAGCGGGACCCTACGAGCAGTACTTC. Its protein product is CASRPGLAGPYEQYF.